This T cell receptor (beta chain) was obtained from a study of blood T cells in healthy people across ages. General observations from the study: The authors considered diversity estimates from one million T cells to be underestimates. In long-lived donors, naive CD4+ cell counts and diversity exceeded those of aged donors. Measured against age, TCR beta diversity per million T cells decreased in a roughly linear manner.

With respect to this clonotype: Its antigen is not known.

It was with a sample-barcoded 5' primer and a J-beta primer mix that a second PCR of roughly 7 to 12 cycles was run. Individual samples furnished no less than 2.5 million CDR3-containing paired-end reads apiece. TCRdb re-derived calls from the 5' RACE reads in MiXCR, one entry per CDR3 protein. The sample shows about 600,000 distinct CDR3 sequences, around 50% of them seen only once. V lost 3 bases and J lost 7; bases outside the gene matches: 3. The germline gives CDR1 SQVTM, CDR2 ANQGSEA. The CDR3 is 14 amino acids. Sequenced sample: blood. V gene TRBV29-1 combines with J gene TRBJ2-1; 13 bases line up with TRBD2. The sequence was obtained from a man older than 75 in good health. The CDR3 here is CSVELGLAGNEQFF. CDR3 coding DNA: TGCAGCGTTGAGTTGGGACTAGCGGGGAATGAGCAGTTCTTC.